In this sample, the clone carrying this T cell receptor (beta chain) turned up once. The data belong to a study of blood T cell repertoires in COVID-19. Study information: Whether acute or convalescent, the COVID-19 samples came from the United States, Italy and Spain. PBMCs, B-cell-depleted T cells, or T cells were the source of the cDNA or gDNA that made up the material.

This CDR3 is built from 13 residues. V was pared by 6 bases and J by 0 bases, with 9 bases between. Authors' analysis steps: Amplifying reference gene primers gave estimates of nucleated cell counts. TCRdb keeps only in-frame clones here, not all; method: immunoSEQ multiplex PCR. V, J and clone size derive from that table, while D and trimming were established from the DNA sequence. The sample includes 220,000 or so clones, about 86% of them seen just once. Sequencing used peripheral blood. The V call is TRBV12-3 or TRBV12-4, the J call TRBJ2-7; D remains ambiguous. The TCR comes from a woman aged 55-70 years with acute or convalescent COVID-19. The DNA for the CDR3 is TGTGCCAGCAGGCCGCCTAGCTCCTACGAGCAGTACTTC. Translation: CASRPPSSYEQYF.